This T cell receptor beta chain was found in a study of blood T cells in healthy people across ages. Findings and caveats of the study: CMV status of donors was not determined, possibly confounding expanded clonotype changes. Age advanced and TCR beta diversity per million T cells fell, roughly linearly.

CDR3 length: 14 amino acids. CDR1 SSHAT and CDR2 FNYEAQ come from the germline V gene (reference sequence). PCR was performed a second time for roughly 7 to 11 cycles using a sample-barcoded 5' primer and a J-beta primer mix. MiXCR, run by TCRdb on the 5' RACE reads, gives a single entry per CDR3 protein. Of some 1.8 million distinct CDR3 sequences listed, approximately 40% were seen once; the top ten hold about 21%. This clonotype was recorded many times. The target antigen is unknown. One end of the junction varies from germline; a read error may be responsible. The clonotype originates from a human donor in good health. The sequenced material came from blood. The rearrangement links TRBV7-7 to TRBJ2-1; D might be TRBD1 or TRBD2, each matching 6 bases. CDR3 in DNA: TGTGCTAGCAGCTCCTCTAGGGGGGCAGGTGAGCAGTTCTTC. Residues: CASSSSRGAGEQFF. Based on the CDR3 plus reference TRBV7-7 and TRBJ2-1, the full variable domain is GAGVSQSPRYKVTKRGQDVTLRCDPISSHATLYWYQQALGQGPEFLTYFNYEAQPDKSGLPSDRFSAERPEGSISTLTIQRTEQRDSAMYRCASSSSRGAGEQFFGPGTRLTVL.